This T cell receptor beta chain was sequenced for a study of OX40 agonist ivuxolimab in advanced cancers. As concerns this clone: Antigen: not known.

V lost 1 base to trimming and J lost 7 bases; unmatched junction nucleotides: 10. This CDR3 region has 17 residues. In germline, CDR1 is LNHDA, CDR2 SQIVND (reference sequence). Points from the study as a whole: In the 0.1 to 3.0 mg/kg range, CD4+ and CD8+ blood T cells had expanded clonally by week 6. Among T cells, CD8+ cells averaged more expanded clones than CD4+ cells.

Clones were sequenced by immunoSEQ multiplex PCR, and TCRdb holds only the in-frame ones, with some missing. The sample contains under 70,000 clones, 75% to 90% of which appear only once. This sequence was found in an adult with an advanced solid tumor such as melanoma, head and neck, liver or kidney cancer. The rearrangement links TRBV19 to TRBJ2-1, with TRBD1 identical over 10 bases. The sample here was CD4+ or CD8+ T cells sorted from blood, taken in a trial of the OX40 agonist ivuxolimab. The CDR3 DNA reads as TGTGCCAGTAGTATAGGTCTCGGGACAGGGGTGAGGAATGAGCAGTTCTTC. Translation: CASSIGLGTGVRNEQFF. The whole variable domain, filled in from reference TRBV19 and TRBJ2-1, reads DGGITQSPKYLFRKEGQNVTLSCEQNLNHDAMYWYRQDPGQGLRLIYYSQIVNDFQKGDIAEGYSVSREKKESFPLTVTSAQKNPTAFYLCASSIGLGTGVRNEQFFGPGTRLTVL.